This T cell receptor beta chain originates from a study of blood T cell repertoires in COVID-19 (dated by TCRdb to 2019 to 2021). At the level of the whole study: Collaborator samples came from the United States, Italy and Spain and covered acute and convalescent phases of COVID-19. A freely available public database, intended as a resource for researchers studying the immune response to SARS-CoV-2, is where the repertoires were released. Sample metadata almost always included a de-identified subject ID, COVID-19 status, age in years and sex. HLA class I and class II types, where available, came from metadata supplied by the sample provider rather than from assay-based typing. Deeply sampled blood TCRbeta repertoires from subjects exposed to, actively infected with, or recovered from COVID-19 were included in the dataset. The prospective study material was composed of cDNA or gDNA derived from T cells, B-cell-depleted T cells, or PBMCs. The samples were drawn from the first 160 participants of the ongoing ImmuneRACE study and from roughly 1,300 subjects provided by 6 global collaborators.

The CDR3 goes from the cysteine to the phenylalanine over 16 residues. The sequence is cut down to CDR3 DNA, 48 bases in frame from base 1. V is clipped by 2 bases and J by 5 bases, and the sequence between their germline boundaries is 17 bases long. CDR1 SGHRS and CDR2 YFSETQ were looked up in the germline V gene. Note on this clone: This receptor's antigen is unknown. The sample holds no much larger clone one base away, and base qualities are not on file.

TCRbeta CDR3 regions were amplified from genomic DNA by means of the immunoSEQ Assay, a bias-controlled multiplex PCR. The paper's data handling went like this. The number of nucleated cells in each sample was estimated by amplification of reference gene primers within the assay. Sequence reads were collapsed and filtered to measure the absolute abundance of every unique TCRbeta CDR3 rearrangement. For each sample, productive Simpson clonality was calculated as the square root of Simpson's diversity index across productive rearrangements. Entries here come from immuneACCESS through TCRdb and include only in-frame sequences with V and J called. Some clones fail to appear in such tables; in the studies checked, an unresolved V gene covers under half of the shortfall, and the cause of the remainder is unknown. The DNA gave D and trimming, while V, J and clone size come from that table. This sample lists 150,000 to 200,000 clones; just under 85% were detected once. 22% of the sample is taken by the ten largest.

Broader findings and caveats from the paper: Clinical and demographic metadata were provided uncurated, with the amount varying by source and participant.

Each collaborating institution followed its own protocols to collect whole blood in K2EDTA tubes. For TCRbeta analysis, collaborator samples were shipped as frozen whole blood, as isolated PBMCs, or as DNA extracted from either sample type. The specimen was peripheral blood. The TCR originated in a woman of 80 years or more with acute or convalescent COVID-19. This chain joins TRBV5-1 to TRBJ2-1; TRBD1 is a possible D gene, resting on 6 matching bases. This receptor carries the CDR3 CASSLVVARGNNEQFF. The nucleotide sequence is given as TGCGCCAGCAGCTTAGTAGTGGCCAGGGGAAACAATGAGCAGTTCTTC. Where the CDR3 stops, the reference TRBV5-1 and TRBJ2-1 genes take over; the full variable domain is KAGVTQTPRYLIKTRGQQVTLSCSPISGHRSVSWYQQTPGQGLQFLFEYFSETQRNKGNFPGRFSGRQFSNSRSEMNVSTLELGDSALYLCASSLVVARGNNEQFFGPGTRLTVL.